This T cell receptor (beta chain) was sequenced during a study of blood T cells in healthy people across ages. Study-wide background: Through template switching, about one barcoded beta molecule was captured per two T cells, as measured in model experiments.

Every sample had a minimum of 6 million PBMCs isolated. V lost 0 bases, J lost 2 bases, and 11 bases lay in between. The V gene's germline CDR1 is LGHNA and CDR2 YNFKEQ. The CDR3 is 16 residues long. Sample-barcoded 5' priming and a J-beta primer mix drove a second PCR of about 7 to 11 cycles. Each cDNA molecule, via a template-switch adaptor with 12 random nucleotides, was tagged. TCRdb re-called the 5' RACE reads with MiXCR, one entry per CDR3 protein. The sample consists of about 900,000 distinct CDR3 sequences, about 44% of them appearing once. The chain joins TRBV4-2 to TRBJ2-1, with a weak D call TRBD2 (6 bases). The sequence derives from a man under 40 in good health. Sequencing was performed on blood. The CDR3 nucleotides are TGTGCCAGCAGCCAAGATCGGGACTTTCCCTACAATGAGCAGTTCTTC. Amino acids: CASSQDRDFPYNEQFF.